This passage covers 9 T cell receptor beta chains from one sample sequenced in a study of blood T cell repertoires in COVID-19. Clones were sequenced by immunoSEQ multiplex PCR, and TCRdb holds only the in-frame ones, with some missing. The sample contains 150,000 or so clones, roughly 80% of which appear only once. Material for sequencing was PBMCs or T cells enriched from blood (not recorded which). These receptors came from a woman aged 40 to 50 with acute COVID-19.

DNA of the CDR3: TGTGCCAGCAGTTCCCAGGACAGGGGTGGCACTGAAGCTTTCTTT. This gives the protein CASSSQDRGGTEAFF. The V call is TRBV6-5, the J call TRBJ1-1, with 9 bases identical to TRBD1. The length of the CDR3 is 15 residues. The germline V gene encodes CDR1 MNHEY and CDR2 SVGAGI. V shed 4 bases and J 4 bases; nucleotides not matched to a gene: 7.

This CDR3 is CASRACDRDTGELFF. The DNA for the CDR3 is TGTGCAAGTCGCGCGTGCGACAGGGACACCGGGGAGCTGTTTTTT. V is TRBV12-2 and J is TRBJ2-2; TRBD1 is taken as the D call from the table, unchecked against the DNA. TRBV12-2 is a listed pseudogene. The CDR3 extends over 15 amino acids.

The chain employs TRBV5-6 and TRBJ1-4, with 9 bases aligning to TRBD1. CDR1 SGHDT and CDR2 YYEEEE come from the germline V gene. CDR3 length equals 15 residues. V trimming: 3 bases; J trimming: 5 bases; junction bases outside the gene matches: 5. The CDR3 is CASSSTGTGNEKLFF. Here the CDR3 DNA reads TGTGCCAGCAGCTCGACCGGGACAGGGAATGAAAAACTGTTTTTT.

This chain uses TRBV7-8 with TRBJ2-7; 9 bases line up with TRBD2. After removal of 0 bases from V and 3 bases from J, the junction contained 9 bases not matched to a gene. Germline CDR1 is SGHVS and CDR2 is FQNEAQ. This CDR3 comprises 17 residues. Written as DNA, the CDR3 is TGTGCCAGCAGCTTAGCCTCCCCGACTAGCGGAAACTACGAGCAGTACGTC. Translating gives CASSLASPTSGNYEQYV.

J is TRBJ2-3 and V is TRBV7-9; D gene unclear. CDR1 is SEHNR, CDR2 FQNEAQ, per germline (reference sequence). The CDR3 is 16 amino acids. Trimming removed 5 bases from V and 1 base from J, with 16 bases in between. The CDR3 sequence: CASSPFLGRGTDTQYF. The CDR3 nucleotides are TGTGCCAGCAGCCCTTTCCTGGGTCGGGGCACAGATACGCAGTATTTT.

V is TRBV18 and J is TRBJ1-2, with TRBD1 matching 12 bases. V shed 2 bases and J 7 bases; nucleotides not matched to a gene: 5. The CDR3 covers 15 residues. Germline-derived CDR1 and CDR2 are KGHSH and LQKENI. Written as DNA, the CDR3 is TGTGCCAGCTCACCAACGGGACAGGGGGCGGTTGGCTACACCTTC. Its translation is CASSPTGQGAVGYTF.

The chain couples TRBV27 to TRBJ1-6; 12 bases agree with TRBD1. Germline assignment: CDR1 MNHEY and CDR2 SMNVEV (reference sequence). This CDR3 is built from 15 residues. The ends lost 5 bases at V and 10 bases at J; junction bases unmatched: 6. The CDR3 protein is CASSGGQGARSPLHF. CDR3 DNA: TGTGCCAGCAGTGGGGGACAGGGGGCCAGGTCACCCCTCCACTTT.

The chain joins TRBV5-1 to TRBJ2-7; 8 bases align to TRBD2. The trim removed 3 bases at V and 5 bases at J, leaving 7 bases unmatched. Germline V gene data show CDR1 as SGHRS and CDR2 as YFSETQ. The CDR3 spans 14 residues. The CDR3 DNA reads TGCGCCAGCAGCTGGAGCGGGAGAAGGGACGAGCAGTACGTC. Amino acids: CASSWSGRRDEQYV.

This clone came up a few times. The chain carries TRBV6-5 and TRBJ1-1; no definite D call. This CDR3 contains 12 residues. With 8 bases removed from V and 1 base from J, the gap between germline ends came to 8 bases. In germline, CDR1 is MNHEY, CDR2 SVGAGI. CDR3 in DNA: TGTGCCAGCTCTAACGGGAACACTGAAGCTTTCTTT. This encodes CASSNGNTEAFF.